The entry below describes one TCR beta chain. The repertoire was sequenced with immunoSEQ multiplex PCR; TCRdb's copy has only in-frame clones and lacks some. The sample lists roughly 80,000 clones, more than 75% occurring once. These data belong to a study of glioma-infiltrating T cells after dendritic cell vaccination. The time point is: after dendritic cell vaccination, including at tumor progression/relapse. Trimming cost V 3 bases and J 6 bases, with 22 bases left between them. The CDR3 is made up of 16 amino acids. Per the germline V gene, CDR1 is GTSNPN and CDR2 is SVGIG (reference sequence). The V gene is TRBV30, the J gene TRBJ2-3; perhaps TRBD2 as D (7 bases). The TCR originated in a human donor with glioblastoma. The source material was blood, sampled after dendritic cell vaccination. The CDR3 loop reads CAWRTRRTAGSDTQYF. The CDR3 coding sequence is TGTGCCTGGAGGACCAGAAGGACAGCGGGGTCTGATACGCAGTATTTT.